Listed here are 11 T cell receptor beta chains from one sample, sequenced in a study of blood T cell repertoires in COVID-19. Produced via immunoSEQ multiplex PCR; TCRdb's table is partial and in-frame only. The top ten clones hold 16% of a sample with around 30,000 clones, roughly four fifths of them seen once. The sample taken for sequencing was peripheral blood. These TCRs come from a human donor in a cohort sampled during active COVID-19.

The chain joins TRBV6-5 to TRBJ2-3; a weak D match, TRBD2 (7 bases). Germline loops: CDR1 MNHEY, CDR2 SVGAGI. Trimming took off 7 bases at V and 2 bases at J, with 16 bases between the two ends. The CDR3 has 15 amino acids. The CDR3 reads CASTMGGGSTDTQYF. The CDR3 DNA is TGTGCCAGCACCATGGGAGGGGGATCCACAGATACGCAGTATTTT.

This chain joins TRBV7-9 and TRBJ1-2; TRBD1 matches at 7 bases. This CDR3 comprises 16 residues. With 4 bases clipped from V and 7 bases from J, the junction kept 15 bases outside the gene matches. CDR1 SEHNR and CDR2 FQNEAQ come from the germline V gene (reference sequence). CDR3 DNA sequence: TGTGCCAGCAGCTCCGAACCGCCGGACAGGCGGACTGGCTACACCTTC. This codes for CASSSEPPDRRTGYTF.

CDR3 DNA sequence: TGTGCCAGTAGTATTCGGGACACCAATCAGCCCCAGCATTTT. Its translation is CASSIRDTNQPQHF. The rearrangement links TRBV19 to TRBJ1-5; D possibly corresponds to TRBD1 (6 bases). The CDR3 spans 14 residues. Germline V gene lookup returns CDR1 LNHDA and CDR2 SQIVND (reference sequence). Trimming stripped 3 bases from V and 3 bases from J, with 9 bases between.

This chain links TRBV6-5 with TRBJ1-1; D uncertain. The CDR3 is 11 residues long. Germline assignment: CDR1 MNHEY and CDR2 SVGAGI. V lost 5 bases, J lost 2 bases, and 3 bases lay in between. The CDR3 reads CASSSNTEAFF. The CDR3 coding sequence is TGTGCCAGCAGTAGCAACACTGAAGCTTTCTTT.

This CDR3 is CASSLRFSSTGGAMNTEAFF. The CDR3 DNA is TGTGCCAGCAGCTTGCGGTTCAGTTCGACAGGGGGTGCCATGAACACTGAAGCTTTCTTT. The V gene is TRBV5-5, the J gene TRBJ1-1, with 9 bases matching TRBD1. The germline V gene has CDR1 SGHKS and CDR2 YYEKEE (reference sequence). The CDR3 sequence is 20 residues long. V lost 1 base and J lost 0; bases outside the gene matches: 16.

The J gene is TRBJ1-6, the V gene TRBV27; D is unresolved. The length of the CDR3 is 12 residues. The V end was cut by 4 bases, the J end by 5 bases, with 3 bases between. Germline CDR1 is MNHEY and CDR2 is SMNVEV (reference sequence). The chain's CDR3 is CASSSNNSPLHF. The DNA of the CDR3 is TGTGCCAGCAGTTCAAATAATTCACCCCTCCACTTT.

V and J are TRBV7-3 and TRBJ2-1; 7 bases fit TRBD2. Germline assignment: CDR1 SGHTA and CDR2 FQGTGA. V dropped 2 bases and J dropped 6; count of bases not matched to a gene: 4. The CDR3 totals 14 residues. CDR3 coding DNA: TGTGCCAGCAGCTTAGCGGGAGCATCCAATGAGCAGTTCTTC. It translates to CASSLAGASNEQFF.

The rearrangement uses TRBV27 and TRBJ1-6, with D tentatively TRBD1 (6 bases). The CDR3 is made up of 15 amino acids. Germline CDR1 reads MNHEY; CDR2 reads SMNVEV (reference sequence). V dropped 8 bases and J dropped 8 bases, with 19 bases sitting between them. The CDR3 DNA sequence: TGTGCCAGCCGAGAGGACAGTCGCCGGTATTCACCCCTCCACTTT. Its protein product is CASREDSRRYSPLHF.

V gene TRBV27 combines with J gene TRBJ2-2; D may be TRBD2 (5 bases). Trimming left V 2 bases short and J 6 bases short, with 7 bases between. This CDR3 is 13 amino acids long. The V gene's germline CDR1 is MNHEY and CDR2 SMNVEV (reference sequence). The CDR3 coding sequence is TGTGCCAGCAGTTTAACTAGTCCCGGGGAGCTGTTTTTT. Its protein is CASSLTSPGELFF.

The chain joins TRBV5-4 to TRBJ2-1; maybe TRBD2 (6 bases). Between the trimmed V and J ends, which lost 0 bases and 9 bases, there was a span of 13 bases. The CDR3 has 14 amino acids. From germline, CDR1 is SGHNT and CDR2 YYREEE (reference sequence). The CDR3 nucleotides are TGTGCCAGCAGCTTGGCGGGGGACGCGGGTGAGCAGTTCTTC. It codes for CASSLAGDAGEQFF.

The J gene is TRBJ1-5, the V gene TRBV15; D is ambiguous. The V end was cut by 7 bases, the J end by 0 bases, with 10 bases between. From germline, CDR1 is LNHNV and CDR2 YYDKDF (reference sequence). The CDR3 totals 14 residues. The CDR3 protein is CATNDIHSNQPQHF. In nucleotides, the CDR3 is TGTGCCACCAATGACATACATAGCAATCAGCCCCAGCATTTT.